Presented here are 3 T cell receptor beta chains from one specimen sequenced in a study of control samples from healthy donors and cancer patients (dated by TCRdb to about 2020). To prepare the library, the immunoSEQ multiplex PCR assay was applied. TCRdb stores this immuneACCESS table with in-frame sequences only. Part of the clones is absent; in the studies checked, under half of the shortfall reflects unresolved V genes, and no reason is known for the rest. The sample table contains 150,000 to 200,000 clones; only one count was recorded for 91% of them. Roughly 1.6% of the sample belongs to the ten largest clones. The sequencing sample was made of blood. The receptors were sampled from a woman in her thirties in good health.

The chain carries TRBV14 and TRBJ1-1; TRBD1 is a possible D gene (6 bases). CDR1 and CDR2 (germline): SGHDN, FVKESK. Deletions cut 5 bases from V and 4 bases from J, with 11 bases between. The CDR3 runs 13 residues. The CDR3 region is CASSTQGSTEAFF. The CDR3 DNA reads TGTGCCAGCAGCACCCAGGGGTCCACTGAAGCTTTCTTT.

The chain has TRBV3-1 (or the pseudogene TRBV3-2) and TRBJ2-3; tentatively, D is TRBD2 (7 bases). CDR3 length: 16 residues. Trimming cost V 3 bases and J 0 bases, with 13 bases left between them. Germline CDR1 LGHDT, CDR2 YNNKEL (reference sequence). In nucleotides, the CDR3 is TGTGCCAGCAGCCAGCGGGGGCCAGGGAGCACAGATACGCAGTATTTT. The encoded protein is CASSQRGPGSTDTQYF.

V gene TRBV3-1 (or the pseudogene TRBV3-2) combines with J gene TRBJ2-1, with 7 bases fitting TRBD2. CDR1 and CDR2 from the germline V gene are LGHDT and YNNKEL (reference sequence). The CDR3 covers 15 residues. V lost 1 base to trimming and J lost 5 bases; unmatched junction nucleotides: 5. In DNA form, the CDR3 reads TGTGCCAGCAGCCAAGCCGTGGGAGGGCACAATGAGCAGTTCTTC. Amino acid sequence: CASSQAVGGHNEQFF.